The 23 T cell receptor beta chains reported below all come from one sample, sequenced in a study of T-cell memory formation after mild COVID-19. TCRdb reprocessed the 5' RACE reads with MiXCR, giving one entry per CDR3 protein. The profile shows a few hundred thousand distinct CDR3 sequences, 14% of them singletons. The sequenced material came from PBMCs or a T cell subset sorted from them (not recorded which). The origin of the receptors is a man aged 18 to 29 who had mild COVID-19 (a few samples of this study predate the infection). Cell type and time point are not known.

J is TRBJ2-7 and V is TRBV7-8; D remains unclear. Germline assignment: CDR1 SGHVS and CDR2 FQNEAQ. The CDR3 runs 17 residues. The ends were cut back, 1 base at V and 5 bases at J, with 21 bases in the middle. CDR3 sequence (DNA): TGTGCCAGCAGCTTAGTTTTACGCCAGGATTTGAGCCACGAGCAGTACTTC. Protein: CASSLVLRQDLSHEQYF.

This clonotype was counted only a few times. This chain uses TRBV5-4 with TRBJ2-2; D not resolved. The CDR3 runs 12 residues. V was shortened by 4 bases and J by 6 bases, with 7 bases between the two germline ends. Germline V CDR1 and CDR2: SGHNT, YYREEE (reference sequence). This chain's CDR3 is CASSGYAGELFF. In nucleotides, the CDR3 is TGTGCCAGCAGCGGTTACGCCGGGGAGCTGTTTTTT.

V gene TRBV12-3 or TRBV12-4 combines with J gene TRBJ2-5; tentatively, D is TRBD2 (5 bases). Trimming removed 10 bases from V and 4 bases from J, with 19 bases in between. CDR3 length: 14 amino acids. The CDR3 DNA is TGTGCCACCTCCTCCGGGATAGTGACAGAGACCCAGTACTTC. This codes for CATSSGIVTETQYF.

This clonotype was observed a few times. The rearrangement uses TRBV7-2 and TRBJ1-4, with TRBD1 matching 8 bases. V shed 4 bases and J 7 bases; nucleotides not matched to a gene: 14. Germline V gene sequence: CDR1 SGHTA, CDR2 FQGNSA. CDR3 size: 17 residues. CDR3 loop: CASSSLGQGVRGEKLFF. CDR3 DNA sequence: TGTGCCAGCAGCTCCCTCGGACAGGGAGTAAGAGGTGAAAAACTGTTTTTT.

The V call is TRBV5-1, the J call TRBJ2-3; 16 bases agree with TRBD2. This CDR3 has 18 amino acids. Germline V CDR1 and CDR2: SGHRS, YFSETQ. The ends lost 4 bases at V and 2 bases at J; junction bases unmatched: 7. This chain's CDR3 is CASSQMGLAGGITDTQYF. The CDR3 nucleotides read TGCGCCAGCAGCCAGATGGGACTAGCGGGGGGGATCACAGATACGCAGTATTTT.

The gene calls are TRBV4-2 and TRBJ2-7, with a weak D call TRBD1 (6 bases). CDR3 length: 15 amino acids. CDR1 and CDR2 (germline): LGHNA, YNFKEQ. The V gene lost 3 bases and the J gene lost 2 bases, with 14 bases spanning the gap. CDR3 amino acids: CASSHRAGETYEQYV. The CDR3 nucleotides read TGTGCCAGCAGCCATCGAGCAGGGGAAACCTACGAGCAGTACGTC.

This clonotype was counted a few times. The gene calls are TRBV19 and TRBJ1-5, with 12 bases fitting TRBD1. CDR3 size: 18 residues. Germline V CDR1 and CDR2: LNHDA, SQIVND (reference sequence). The J segment lost 1 base and the V segment lost 5 bases, leaving 9 bases of the junction unmatched. The DNA for the CDR3 is TGTGCCAGTAGTCCCGGGACAGGGGGCCATTGGAGCAATCAGCCCCAGCATTTT. It translates to CASSPGTGGHWSNQPQHF.

The chain combines TRBV4-2 with TRBJ2-3, with unresolved D. Trimming took 4 bases from V and 3 from J, leaving 11 bases between them. Germline assignment: CDR1 LGHNA and CDR2 YNFKEQ. The CDR3 is made up of 14 amino acids. CDR3 sequence (DNA): TGTGCCAGCAGCCCCCTGTGGTCGACAGATACGCAGTATTTT. Protein: CASSPLWSTDTQYF.

This clonotype was observed a few times. This chain connects TRBV27 to TRBJ2-7; no definite D call. CDR3 length equals 15 residues. CDR1 is MNHEY, CDR2 SMNVEV, per germline (reference sequence). V dropped 6 bases and J dropped 0 bases, with 15 bases sitting between them. This CDR3 is CASRYGPDTSYEQYF. The CDR3 coding sequence is TGTGCCAGCAGGTATGGTCCGGATACCTCCTACGAGCAGTACTTC.

The rearrangement links TRBV6-5 to TRBJ2-3; 7 bases align to TRBD2. Trimming took 5 bases from V and 1 from J; bases not matched to a gene: 9. The germline CDR1 and CDR2 sequences are MNHEY and SVGAGI. This CDR3 has 16 residues. This CDR3 reads CASSPMGGGGTDTQYF. Here the CDR3 DNA reads TGTGCCAGCAGTCCAATGGGGGGGGGTGGCACAGATACGCAGTATTTT.

In its sample, this clonotype was seen many times. The rearrangement joins TRBV4-1 to TRBJ2-2; D might be TRBD1 (5 bases). Germline V gene sequence: CDR1 MGHRA, CDR2 YSYEKL. The CDR3 has 14 residues. V lost 1 base to trimming and J lost 7 bases, with 10 bases between them. CDR3 loop: CASSQGAGIGELFF. As DNA, the CDR3 is TGCGCCAGCAGCCAAGGAGCAGGGATCGGGGAGCTGTTTTTT.

This rearrangement joins TRBV28 to TRBJ2-3; 10 bases match TRBD2. Trimming at V came to 6 bases and at J to 1 base, leaving 4 bases not matched to a gene. The CDR3 consists of 15 residues. Germline V lookup: CDR1 MDHEN, CDR2 SYDVKM. CDR3 sequence reads: CASSSGGAGTDTQYF. CDR3 nucleotides: TGTGCCAGCAGCAGCGGGGGGGCCGGCACAGATACGCAGTATTTT.

This clonotype is a singleton in its sample. A clone one base away is much larger, so this may be a read error. J is TRBJ2-1 and V is TRBV3-1, with 7 positions matching TRBD1. The CDR3 totals 15 residues. V was clipped by 4 bases and J by 1 base; unmatched bases: 4. Germline CDR1 and CDR2: LGHDT and YNNKEL (reference sequence). The CDR3 nucleotides read TGTGCCAGCAGCCTGGACAGGAGATCCTACAATGAGCAGTTCTTC. Encoded protein: CASSLDRRSYNEQFF.

This clonotype showed up just a few times. The rearrangement links TRBV12-3 or TRBV12-4 to TRBJ1-1; D not resolved. Trimming stripped 7 bases from V and 3 bases from J, with 18 bases between. CDR3 length equals 15 residues. This CDR3 is CASILHPSGDTEAFF. DNA of the CDR3: TGTGCCAGCATCCTCCACCCTTCCGGGGACACTGAAGCTTTCTTT.

The CDR3 sequence is CASSVVGGGTDTQYF. As DNA, the CDR3 is TGTGCCAGCAGCGTAGTAGGGGGCGGCACAGATACGCAGTATTTT. The chain employs TRBV9 and TRBJ2-3; TRBD1 matches 7 bases. Germline trimming cut 0 bases from V and 1 base from J; bases unmatched to any gene: 2. This CDR3 is 15 amino acids long. Per germline, CDR1 SGDLS and CDR2 YYNGEE.

The chain is built from TRBV7-9 and TRBJ2-3; 7 bases line up with TRBD2. The CDR3 length is 15 residues. Trimming removed 7 bases from V and 2 bases from J; junction bases left unmatched: 9. Germline V gene lookup returns CDR1 SEHNR and CDR2 FQNEAQ (reference sequence). Here the CDR3 reads CASTPRGGNTDTQYF. DNA of the CDR3: TGTGCCAGCACCCCCCGCGGGGGTAACACAGATACGCAGTATTTT. The whole variable domain, filled in from reference TRBV7-9 and TRBJ2-3, reads DTGVSQNPRHKITKRGQNVTFRCDPISEHNRLYWYRQTLGQGPEFLTYFQNEAQLEKSRLLSDRFSAERPKGSFSTLEIQRTEQGDSAMYLCASTPRGGNTDTQYFGPGTRLTVL.

This clonotype was found a few times. The chain couples TRBV12-3 or TRBV12-4 to TRBJ1-1; the D is unclear. The V end lost 3 bases, the J end lost 13 bases, and 12 bases lay between the germline ends. The CDR3 has 11 amino acids. DNA of the CDR3: TGTGCCAGCAGTTTTGGGCTAAACCATTTCTTT. It encodes CASSFGLNHFF.

This clonotype was found a few times. This chain links TRBV18 with TRBJ2-2, with a weak D call TRBD1 (5 bases). The V gene lost 3 bases and the J gene lost 4 bases, with 12 bases spanning the gap. The germline V gene has CDR1 KGHSH and CDR2 LQKENI. The CDR3 is 15 residues long. CDR3 coding DNA: TGTGCCAGCTCACCGACAGACGACACCACCGGGGAGCTGTTTTTT. Translation: CASSPTDDTTGELFF.

CDR3: CASSGWGPAGANVLTF. CDR3 coding DNA: TGTGCCAGCAGCGGGTGGGGTCCGGCTGGGGCCAACGTCCTGACTTTC. The rearrangement links TRBV6-2 or TRBV6-3 to TRBJ2-6; D ambiguous. The V and J ends lost 6 bases and 2 bases respectively, with 14 bases between them. The CDR3 length is 16 residues. The germline V gene encodes CDR1 MNHEY and CDR2 SVGEGT.

In nucleotides, the CDR3 is TGTGCCAGCAGTTTTGGGGTTATGGAGACCCAGTACTTC. This sequence encodes CASSFGVMETQYF. This chain joins TRBV12-3 or TRBV12-4 and TRBJ2-5; D is unclear. V shed 3 bases and J shed 5 bases, with 10 bases lying between them. The CDR3 length is 13 residues.

This clonotype has more than one count but fewer than ten. The rearrangement joins TRBV30 to TRBJ1-5; a possible D gene is TRBD1 (6 bases). The CDR3 is made up of 15 amino acids. Trimming pared 2 bases from V and 5 bases from J, leaving 16 bases between. The germline CDR1 and CDR2 sequences are GTSNPN and SVGIG (reference sequence). The CDR3 protein is CAWSLYRDTYQPQHF. The DNA of the CDR3 is TGTGCCTGGAGTCTTTACCGGGACACATATCAGCCCCAGCATTTT. Based on the CDR3 plus reference TRBV30 and TRBJ1-5, the full variable domain is SQTIHQWPATLVQPVGSPLSLECTVEGTSNPNLYWYRQAAGRGLQLLFYSVGIGQISSEVPQNLSASRPQDRQFILSSKKLLLSDSGFYLCAWSLYRDTYQPQHFGDGTRLSIL.

V gene TRBV6-5 combines with J gene TRBJ1-2; D is uncertain. This CDR3 spans 14 amino acids. V was clipped by 0 bases and J by 3 bases, with 8 bases between them. Germline values: CDR1 MNHEY, CDR2 SVGAGI. CDR3 DNA: TGTGCCAGCAGTTACTCGAACAGCTACTATGGCTACACCTTC. This encodes CASSYSNSYYGYTF.

This clonotype was detected only a few times. The chain recombines TRBV5-1 with TRBJ2-1, with no clear D. The CDR3 sequence is 14 residues long. Trimming pared 6 bases from V and 3 bases from J, leaving 13 bases between. Per germline, CDR1 SGHRS and CDR2 YFSETQ. CDR3 protein: CASNGPGGYNEQFF. The CDR3 DNA sequence: TGCGCCAGCAATGGTCCCGGCGGCTACAATGAGCAGTTCTTC.